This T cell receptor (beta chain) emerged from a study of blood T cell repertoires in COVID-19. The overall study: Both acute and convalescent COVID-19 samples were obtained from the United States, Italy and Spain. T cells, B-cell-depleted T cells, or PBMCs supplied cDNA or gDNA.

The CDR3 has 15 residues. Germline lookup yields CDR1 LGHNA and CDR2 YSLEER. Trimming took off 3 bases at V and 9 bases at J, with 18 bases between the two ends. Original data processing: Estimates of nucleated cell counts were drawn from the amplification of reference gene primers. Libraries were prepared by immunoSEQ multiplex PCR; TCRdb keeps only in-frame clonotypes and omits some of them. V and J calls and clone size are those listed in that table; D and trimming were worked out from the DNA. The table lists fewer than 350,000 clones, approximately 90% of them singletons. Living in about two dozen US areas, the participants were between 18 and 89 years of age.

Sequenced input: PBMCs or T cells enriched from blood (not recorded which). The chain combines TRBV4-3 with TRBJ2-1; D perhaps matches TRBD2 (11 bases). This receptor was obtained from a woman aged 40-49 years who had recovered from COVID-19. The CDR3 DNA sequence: TGCGCCAGCAGCCAGACTAGCGGGACAGGGGTTGAGCAGTTCTTC. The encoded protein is CASSQTSGTGVEQFF.